Listed here is a single T cell receptor (beta chain). Its antigen is unknown. The sample belongs to a study of memory CD4+ T cells and cytomegalovirus serostatus. Study information: Donors were healthy Belgian adults, fewer than ten CMV seropositive and about 24 seronegative.

Study results and limitations: Suggested: most of the CMV-linked TCR signature lies in CD4+ memory cells. 67 of 164 known CMV-associated TCRbeta sequences appeared in CD4+ memory.

The CDR3 is made up of 14 amino acids. The V gene end was trimmed by 2 bases and the J gene end by 8 bases; junction bases not matched to a gene: 9. The germline V gene encodes CDR1 SGHNT and CDR2 YYREEE (reference sequence). Per the original data handling: Out-of-frame sequences were removed, leaving 2 million to 2.5 million distinct TCRbeta sequences. The protocol was immunoSEQ multiplex PCR, while the TCRdb copy is restricted to in-frame clones and leaves out a portion. The D gene and trimming were derived from the DNA, and the V and J assignments and clone size from that table. There are about 41,000 clones in the sample; roughly 80% occur only once, and approximately 0.73% lies in the top ten. Single viable CD3+CD4+CD8-CD45RO+ cells were sorted as the memory CD4+ T cells.

The specimen was memory CD4+ T cells from blood. The V gene is TRBV5-4, the J gene TRBJ1-2; TRBD1 matches at 7 bases. This clonotype was obtained from an adult in good health and CMV-seronegative. CDR3 bases: TGTGCCAGCAGCTTTAATCAGGGGGTCGGAGGCTACACCTTC. Translating it yields CASSFNQGVGGYTF.